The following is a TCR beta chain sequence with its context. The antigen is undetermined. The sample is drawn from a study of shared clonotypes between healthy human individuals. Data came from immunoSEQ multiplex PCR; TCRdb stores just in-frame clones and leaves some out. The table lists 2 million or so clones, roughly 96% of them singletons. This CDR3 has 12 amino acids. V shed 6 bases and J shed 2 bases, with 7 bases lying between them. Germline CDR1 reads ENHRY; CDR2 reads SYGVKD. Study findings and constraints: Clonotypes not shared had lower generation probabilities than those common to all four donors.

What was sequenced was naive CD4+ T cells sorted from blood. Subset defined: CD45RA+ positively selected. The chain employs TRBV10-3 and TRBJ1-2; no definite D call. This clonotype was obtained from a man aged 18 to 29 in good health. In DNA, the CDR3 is TGTGCCATCAGCGAAGCAAACTATGGCTACACCTTC. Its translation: CAISEANYGYTF.